The present T cell receptor beta chain was sequenced within a study of blood T cell repertoires in COVID-19. Study information: Spain, Italy and the United States supplied samples that represented acute and convalescent COVID-19. Nucleic acid was either cDNA or gDNA, and it came from T cells, B-cell-depleted T cells, or PBMCs.

The V gene's germline CDR1 is SQVTM and CDR2 ANQGSEA. The ends were cut back, 8 bases at V and 9 bases at J, with 17 bases in the middle. The CDR3 totals 12 residues. In the study's own analysis: Nucleated cell number was recorded as an estimate derived from reference gene primer amplification. This table comes from immunoSEQ multiplex PCR, and its TCRdb copy is limited to in-frame clones, with some not included. The V and J calls and the clone size are those of that table, but D and trimming were determined from the DNA. The sample shows around 200,000 clones, 88% of them seen only once. The TCR was taken from a man in his forties with acute or convalescent COVID-19. V is TRBV29-1 and J is TRBJ2-1; D might be TRBD1 (5 bases). The material sequenced was peripheral blood. The CDR3 coding sequence is TGCAGCTACTGGACACCGGGCTTTGAGCAGTTCTTC. As protein: CSYWTPGFEQFF.